Listed here is a single T cell receptor (beta chain). The data belong to a study of radiotherapy plus CTLA-4 blockade in lung cancer. Using immunoSEQ multiplex PCR, the repertoire was profiled, and TCRdb retains in-frame clones only, with some absent. Here the sample spans about 51,000 clones, roughly three quarters being singletons. The CDR3 runs to 14 residues. The germline gives CDR1 LNHDA, CDR2 SQIVND (reference sequence). Trimming removed 2 bases from V and 0 bases from J, with 8 bases in between. The clonotype was recovered from a human donor with non-small cell lung cancer who had a complete response to radiotherapy plus ipilimumab. This chain uses TRBV19 with TRBJ2-7; D possibly corresponds to TRBD1 (6 bases). Sample: peripheral blood, taken from a patient treated with radiotherapy plus ipilimumab. The CDR3 loop is CASSIQGSSYEQYF. The DNA of the CDR3 is TGTGCCAGTAGTATACAGGGGAGCTCCTACGAGCAGTACTTC.